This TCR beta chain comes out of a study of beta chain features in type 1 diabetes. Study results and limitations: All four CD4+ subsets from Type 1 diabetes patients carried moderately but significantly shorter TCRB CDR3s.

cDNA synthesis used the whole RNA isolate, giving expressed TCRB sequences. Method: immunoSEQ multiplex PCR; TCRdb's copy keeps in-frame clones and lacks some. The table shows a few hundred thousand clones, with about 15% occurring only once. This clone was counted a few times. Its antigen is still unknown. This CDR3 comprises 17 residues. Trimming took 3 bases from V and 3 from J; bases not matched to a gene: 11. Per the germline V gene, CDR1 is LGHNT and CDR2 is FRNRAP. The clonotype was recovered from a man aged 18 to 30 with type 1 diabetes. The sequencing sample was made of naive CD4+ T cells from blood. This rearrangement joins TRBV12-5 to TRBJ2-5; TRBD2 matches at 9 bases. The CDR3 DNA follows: TGTGCTAGTGGTTTAGGCGGGGGGGCCAGTGCAAAAGAGACCCAGTACTTC. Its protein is CASGLGGGASAKETQYF.